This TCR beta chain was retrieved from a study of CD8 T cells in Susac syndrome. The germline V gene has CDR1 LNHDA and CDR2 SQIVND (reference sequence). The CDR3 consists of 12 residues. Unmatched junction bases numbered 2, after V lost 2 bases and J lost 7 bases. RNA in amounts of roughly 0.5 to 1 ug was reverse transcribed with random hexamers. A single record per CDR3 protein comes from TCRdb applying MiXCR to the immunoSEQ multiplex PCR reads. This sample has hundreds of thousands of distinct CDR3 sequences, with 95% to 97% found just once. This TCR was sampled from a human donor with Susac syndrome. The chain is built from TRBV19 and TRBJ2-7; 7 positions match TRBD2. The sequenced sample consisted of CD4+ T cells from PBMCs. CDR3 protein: CASSIKAGEQYF. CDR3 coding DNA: TGTGCCAGTAGTATAAAAGCGGGGGAGCAGTACTTC. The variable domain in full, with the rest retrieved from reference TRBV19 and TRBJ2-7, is DGGITQSPKYLFRKEGQNVTLSCEQNLNHDAMYWYRQDPGQGLRLIYYSQIVNDFQKGDIAEGYSVSREKKESFPLTVTSAQKNPTAFYLCASSIKAGEQYFGPGTRLTVT.